This T cell receptor (beta chain) was profiled in a study of tumor and adjacent non-tumor tissue in lung cancer. About this clonotype: A junction end diverges from the germline sequence, so it may reflect a read error.

A modified ARM-PCR protocol with three rounds of nested PCR amplified TCRbeta. TCRdb reanalysed the multiplex PCR reads using MiXCR and keeps one entry per CDR3 protein. The top ten clones hold 9.5% to 15% of a sample with some 120,000 distinct CDR3 sequences, 66% of them seen once. CDR1 is LGHNA and CDR2 is YNFKEQ in the germline V gene. The CDR3 covers 16 residues. No cell sorting was done before RNA was extracted from the tissue. The receptor was isolated from a man aged 25-45 years with non-small cell lung cancer. The chain links TRBV4-2 to TRBJ2-7; TRBD1 is a possible D gene (5 bases). Sequenced material: lung tumor tissue. CDR3 bases: TGTGTCAGCAGTCAAGACCAGACAGATCTACCCTACGAGCAGTACTTC. This sequence encodes CVSSQDQTDLPYEQYF.